Below are 10 T cell receptor beta chains sequenced from a single sample in a study of blood T cells in healthy people across ages. Primers used in a second PCR of about 6 to 12 cycles were a sample-barcoded 5' primer and a J-beta primer mix. Via MiXCR, TCRdb re-called the 5' RACE reads, giving one row per CDR3 protein. The table shows some 900,000 distinct CDR3 sequences, with around 48% occurring only once. Specimen: blood. The receptors derive from a man under 40 in good health.

This clonotype appeared a few times. V and J are TRBV12-3 or TRBV12-4 and TRBJ1-1, with a weak D call TRBD1 (6 bases). CDR3 length: 14 residues. The V gene lost 8 bases and the J gene lost 5 bases, with 18 bases spanning the gap. CDR3 region: CASLIGGYGTEAFF. Written as DNA, the CDR3 is TGTGCCAGCCTTATAGGGGGGTATGGAACTGAAGCTTTCTTT.

This rearrangement joins TRBV12-3 or TRBV12-4 to TRBJ2-1, with D maybe TRBD1 (6 bases). V lost 6 bases and J lost 0, with 9 bases in between. The CDR3 totals 14 residues. CDR3 bases: TGTGCCAGCAGGAAAGGGGGCTCCTACAATGAGCAGTTCTTC. Translated, it gives CASRKGGSYNEQFF.

This clonotype was detected only a few times. V gene TRBV14 combines with J gene TRBJ2-1; TRBD1 is a possible D gene (5 bases). This CDR3 has 17 amino acids. Germline loops: CDR1 SGHDN, CDR2 FVKESK. The V end was cut by 1 base, the J end by 0 bases, with 13 bases between. CDR3 DNA: TGTGCCAGCAGCCAAGCTATTAGGGGATCCTCCTACAATGAGCAGTTCTTC. It yields the protein CASSQAIRGSSYNEQFF.

About this clonotype: An end of the junction differs from the germline gene, which may be a read error. The rearrangement joins TRBV5-8 to TRBJ1-2, with D possibly being TRBD1 (6 bases). Germline-derived CDR1 and CDR2 are SGHTS and YDEGEE. The CDR3 has 13 residues. As DNA, the CDR3 is TGTGCCTGCAGCTACCTTGGGACAAGCGGCTACACCTTC. Amino acid sequence: CACSYLGTSGYTF.

This chain joins TRBV4-1 and TRBJ2-5, with D hard to call. The DNA matches TRBJ2-7 better at its end, which makes the J call doubtful. The germline CDR1 and CDR2 sequences are MGHRA and YSYEKL. The CDR3 length is 16 residues. The CDR3 region has the DNA TGCGCCAGCAGCCAAGGTCTAGGGAATTATCTCTCCGAGCAGTACTTC. It is translated as CASSQGLGNYLSEQYF.

The J gene is TRBJ2-4, the V gene TRBV7-2; D not resolved. In germline, CDR1 is SGHTA, CDR2 FQGNSA. The CDR3 sequence is 13 residues long. Trimming took off 5 bases at V and 7 bases at J, with 12 bases between the two ends. For the CDR3, the DNA is TGTGCCAGCAGCCCAAGGTTTGGGAACATTCAGTACTTC. It yields the protein CASSPRFGNIQYF.

The chain carries TRBV20-1 and TRBJ2-2; tentative D call: TRBD1 (6 bases). CDR1 and CDR2 from the germline V gene are DFQATT and SNEGSKA (reference sequence). V lost 1 base and J 3 bases, leaving 15 bases between the germline ends. There are 16 residues in the CDR3. CDR3 protein: CSARGAGALYTGELFF. The CDR3 nucleotides are TGCAGTGCTAGAGGGGCAGGGGCCCTATACACCGGGGAGCTGTTTTTT.

A few counts support this clonotype. The rearrangement uses TRBV10-3 and TRBJ2-7, with 9 bases that match TRBD1. V lost 7 bases and J lost 4; bases outside the gene matches: 8. There are 14 residues in the CDR3. Germline V lookup: CDR1 ENHRY, CDR2 SYGVKD. The CDR3 loop is CAIKDRDRDYEQYF. CDR3 bases: TGTGCCATCAAAGACCGGGACAGGGATTACGAGCAGTACTTC.

In this sample, this clonotype turned up a few times. The chain employs TRBV11-3 and TRBJ2-5; D might be TRBD1 or TRBD2, each matching 5 bases. The CDR3 sequence is 15 residues long. The V gene's germline CDR1 is SGHNT and CDR2 YENEEA. V was shortened by 5 bases and J by 5 bases, with 18 bases between the two germline ends. The CDR3 nucleotides are TGTGCCAGCAGCATAATGGGGCAGGGCGGGGAGACCCAGTACTTC. This translates into CASSIMGQGGETQYF.

This clonotype has just a few counts. CDR3 sequence (DNA): TGTGCCAGCAGTCCCGCAGGGGGCCATCGGGAGACCCAGTACTTC. This translates into CASSPAGGHRETQYF. The chain employs TRBV28 and TRBJ2-7, with 8 positions matching TRBD1. Matching the DNA end better, TRBJ2-5 makes the J call doubtful. The CDR3 runs 15 residues. Germline loops: CDR1 MDHEN, CDR2 SYDVKM.